This TCR beta chain was captured in a study of blood T cell repertoires in COVID-19. CDR1 is LGHNA and CDR2 is YNFKEQ in the germline V gene. This CDR3 has 13 amino acids. With 7 bases removed from V and 2 bases from J, the gap between germline ends came to 10 bases. Generated by immunoSEQ multiplex PCR, the TCRdb table keeps only in-frame clones and is missing some. The data show approximately 220,000 clones, roughly 80% seen once. The cohort comprised adults aged about 18 to 100 years residing in about two dozen US areas. Within 2 weeks before study entry, exposed participants met a COVID-19 case. The TCR sequence derives from a woman aged 40 to 50 who had been exposed to COVID-19. Sequences were obtained from PBMCs or T cells enriched from blood (not recorded which). This chain joins TRBV4-2 and TRBJ2-3; TRBD2 is a possible D gene (6 bases). CDR3 protein: CASMGTYTDTQYF. CDR3 bases: TGTGCCAGCATGGGGACTTACACAGATACGCAGTATTTT.